This T cell receptor beta chain derives from a study of T cell responses to AZD1222 COVID-19 vaccine. Turning to the study itself: Second doses were pooled across both intervals (about 4 or about 12 weeks).

Profiled with immunoSEQ multiplex PCR; TCRdb holds only in-frame clones, not every one. In the table there are roughly 42,000 clones, around 81% of which are singletons. This CDR3 region has 14 residues. The chain joins TRBV21-1 to TRBJ1-2. TRBV21-1 is a pseudogene. The receptor was derived from an adult in good health. This specimen consisted of peripheral blood, obtained on day 0 of AZD1222 vaccination. DNA of the CDR3: TGTGCCAGCACCCTAGGATCCTGGGAATATGGCTACACCTTC. The encoded protein is CASTLGSWEYGYTF.